The 32 T cell receptor beta chains given below trace back to one sample, sequenced in a study of graft-versus-host responses after intestinal transplantation. These receptors' antigens are unknown. Sequencing was performed with immunoSEQ multiplex PCR; in TCRdb, only in-frame clones are kept and a portion is missing. This table has 40,000 to 55,000 clones, about four fifths appearing once. The input for sequencing was unstimulated CD4+ T cells sorted from spleen or lymph node cells, taken before transplant. These receptors were taken from a human donor who was the organ donor for an intestinal transplant.

J is TRBJ2-3 and V is TRBV7-2; 11 positions match TRBD2. Per germline, CDR1 SGHTA and CDR2 FQGNSA. The CDR3 spans 18 residues. The ends lost 0 bases at V and 4 bases at J; junction bases unmatched: 9. Here the CDR3 DNA reads TGTGCCAGCAGCTTAGCCCTAGCGGGGGGTTCGGGGGCAGATACGCAGTATTTT. Its translation: CASSLALAGGSGADTQYF.

The J gene is TRBJ1-1, the V gene TRBV30; TRBD1 agrees at 8 bases. The CDR3 loop spans 13 amino acids. Germline assignment: CDR1 GTSNPN and CDR2 SVGIG (reference sequence). V trimming: 4 bases; J trimming: 5 bases; junction bases outside the gene matches: 6. The chain's CDR3 is CAWTRTGPTEAFF. CDR3 DNA: TGTGCCTGGACCCGGACAGGGCCGACTGAAGCTTTCTTT.

This chain links TRBV14 with TRBJ2-3; perhaps TRBD2 as D (6 bases). This CDR3 is 13 amino acids long. Germline values: CDR1 SGHDN, CDR2 FVKESK. The V end lost 4 bases, the J end lost 3 bases, and 8 bases lay between the germline ends. The CDR3 bases are TGTGCCAGCAGCCGGGACTGGACAGATACGCAGTATTTT. Residues: CASSRDWTDTQYF.

The chain is built from TRBV5-1 and TRBJ2-7; 7 bases are a match to TRBD2. From germline, CDR1 is SGHRS and CDR2 YFSETQ. The CDR3 runs 15 residues. V lost 4 bases, J lost 1 base, and 8 bases stayed unmatched. The CDR3, as DNA: TGCGCCAGCAGCCAATCGGGAGGAGGATCCTACGAGCAGTACTTC. Its protein is CASSQSGGGSYEQYF.

The chain carries TRBV7-2 and TRBJ2-5, with D perhaps matching TRBD1 or TRBD2 (6 bases each). Germline CDR1 SGHTA, CDR2 FQGNSA. V lost 1 base and J lost 5, with 14 bases in between. The CDR3 extends over 15 amino acids. This CDR3 reads CASSLESGGAETQYF. The CDR3 nucleotides are TGTGCCAGCAGCTTAGAATCCGGGGGCGCGGAGACCCAGTACTTC.

CDR3 residues: CASSLTGAKNIQYF. In DNA form, the CDR3 reads TGTGCCAGCAGCTTGACAGGGGCCAAAAACATTCAGTACTTC. The rearrangement links TRBV13 to TRBJ2-4; 7 bases map to TRBD1. With V trimmed by 3 bases and J by 1 base, 0 bases remained unmatched. CDR3 length: 14 residues. Germline loops: CDR1 PRHDT, CDR2 FYEKMQ (reference sequence). Full variable domain (remainder filled in from reference TRBV13 and TRBJ2-4): AAGVIQSPRHLIKEKRETATLKCYPIPRHDTVYWYQQGPGQDPQFLISFYEKMQSDKGSIPDRFSAQQFSDYHSELNMSSLELGDSALYFCASSLTGAKNIQYFGAGTRLSVL.

With regard to this clone: This CDR3 is also generated by other DNA sequences in the sample. The gene calls are TRBV27 and TRBJ2-5; 12 nucleotides align to TRBD1. CDR1 and CDR2 (germline): MNHEY, SMNVEV (reference sequence). The CDR3 extends over 19 amino acids. V dropped 6 bases and J dropped 5; count of bases not matched to a gene: 19. CDR3 in amino acids: CASSLTHGTGGGSLETQYF. CDR3 sequence (DNA): TGTGCCAGCAGCCTAACTCACGGGACAGGGGGCGGATCGCTGGAGACCCAGTACTTC.

This chain connects TRBV10-2 to TRBJ2-2, with D hard to call. Trimming took off 7 bases at V and 4 bases at J, with 10 bases between the two ends. CDR3 length equals 13 residues. CDR1 WSHSY and CDR2 SAAADI come from the germline V gene. The CDR3 sequence: CASTSAVTGELFF. The CDR3 coding sequence is TGCGCCAGCACCTCTGCAGTCACCGGGGAGCTGTTTTTT.

The rearrangement links TRBV5-6 to TRBJ2-2, with D possibly being TRBD1 or TRBD2 (7 bases each). The CDR3 spans 15 residues. V was trimmed by 4 bases and J by 6 bases, leaving 16 bases between them. Germline CDR1 reads SGHDT; CDR2 reads YYEEEE. CDR3 residues: CASSRGGGAAGELFF. The CDR3 DNA reads as TGTGCCAGCAGCCGGGGAGGGGGCGCCGCCGGGGAGCTGTTTTTT.

This clone was detected only a few times. V and J are TRBV5-5 and TRBJ1-2; D unresolved. The V gene lost 1 base and the J gene lost 4 bases, with 8 bases spanning the gap. This CDR3 is 13 amino acids long. The germline V gene encodes CDR1 SGHKS and CDR2 YYEKEE (reference sequence). The CDR3 region has the DNA TGTGCCAGCAGCTTGAGACTGACCTATGGCTACACCTTC. Encoded protein: CASSLRLTYGYTF.

The chain carries TRBV7-2 and TRBJ2-1, with no clear D. CDR1 SGHTA and CDR2 FQGNSA come from the germline V gene. With 1 base removed from V and 8 bases from J, the gap between germline ends came to 9 bases. CDR3 length: 13 amino acids. The chain's CDR3 is CASSLEAGDEQFF. The CDR3 DNA sequence: TGTGCCAGCAGCTTAGAAGCCGGCGATGAGCAGTTCTTC.

The J gene is TRBJ1-2, the V gene TRBV13, with 7 nucleotides matching TRBD1. With V trimmed by 5 bases and J by 2 bases, 2 bases remained unmatched. Germline V gene data show CDR1 as PRHDT and CDR2 as FYEKMQ (reference sequence). CDR3 length: 13 residues. CDR3 amino acids: CASSVQGNYGYTF. In nucleotides, the CDR3 is TGTGCCAGCAGCGTACAGGGGAACTATGGCTACACCTTC.

This clone was recorded once. This sequence joins TRBV11-3 and TRBJ2-1, with D possibly TRBD2 on 5 matching bases. The CDR3 extends over 13 amino acids. Germline CDR1 is SGHNT and CDR2 is YENEEA. Between the trimmed V and J ends, which lost 3 bases and 9 bases, there was a span of 12 bases. The CDR3: CASSFRGIPEQFF. For the CDR3, the DNA is TGTGCCAGCAGCTTCCGAGGGATACCTGAGCAGTTCTTC.

Details on this clone: No conserved phenylalanine or tryptophan is present at the end of the CDR3, so a read error is the likely explanation. The chain couples TRBV29-1 to TRBJ1-2; perhaps TRBD1 as D (5 bases). CDR3 length equals 11 residues. Germline V gene data show CDR1 as SQVTM and CDR2 as ANQGSEA. V gave up 7 bases and J gave up 6 bases, with 12 bases separating them. The DNA for the CDR3 is TGCAGCGGTGGGGTCAGGGATGGCTACACCCTC. This codes for CSGGVRDGYTL.

The genes are TRBV6-1 and TRBJ2-5; TRBD1 matches at 7 bases. This CDR3 spans 14 amino acids. Germline CDR1 is MNHNS and CDR2 is SASEGT. V gave up 6 bases and J gave up 4 bases; unmatched junction bases: 8. The DNA for the CDR3 is TGTGCCAGCAGCCTGGACAGGCTTGGAGAGACCCAGTACTTC. Translation: CASSLDRLGETQYF.

The V and J genes are TRBV4-2 and TRBJ2-1; a possible D gene is TRBD1 (6 bases). Germline V lookup: CDR1 LGHNA, CDR2 YNFKEQ. This CDR3 has 16 amino acids. Trimming pared 1 base from V and 1 base from J, leaving 11 bases between. The CDR3 bases are TGTGCCAGCAGCCAAGGGACAGTAAAGTCCTACAATGAGCAGTTCTTC. It encodes CASSQGTVKSYNEQFF.

The rearrangement joins TRBV15 to TRBJ2-5; D gene unclear. The CDR3 consists of 15 residues. V lost 1 base to trimming and J lost 0 bases, with 9 bases between them. Germline V CDR1 and CDR2: LNHNV, YYDKDF (reference sequence). Here the CDR3 DNA reads TGTGCCACCAGCAGAGTGTCAGCGAACCAAGAGACCCAGTACTTC. As protein: CATSRVSANQETQYF.

This clone was detected only once. The chain recombines TRBV6-5 with TRBJ2-5, with 10 bases aligning to TRBD1. Germline V gene data show CDR1 as MNHEY and CDR2 as SVGAGI. Trimming at V came to 5 bases and at J to 6 bases, leaving 6 bases not matched to a gene. The CDR3 is made up of 14 amino acids. The CDR3 DNA reads TGTGCCAGCAGTCAGACAGGGGGCGTTAAGACCCAGTACTTC. Encoded protein: CASSQTGGVKTQYF.

The chain uses TRBV14 and TRBJ2-7; 11 nucleotides match TRBD2. The trim removed 4 bases at V and 3 bases at J, leaving 5 bases unmatched. From germline, CDR1 is SGHDN and CDR2 FVKESK. The CDR3 has 15 amino acids. The CDR3 DNA reads TGTGCCAGCAGCCGCGGGACTAGCGGTCTCTACGAGCAGTACTTC. This sequence encodes CASSRGTSGLYEQYF.

J is TRBJ2-1 and V is TRBV21-1; the table's TRBD2 call for D was not verified on the DNA. TRBV21-1 corresponds to a pseudogene. There are 15 residues in the CDR3. The CDR3 sequence: CASSKTSGGATEQFF. The DNA of the CDR3 is TGTGCCAGCAGCAAAACTAGCGGGGGTGCGACTGAGCAGTTCTTC.

CDR3 coding DNA: TGCGCCAGCTCCGACCGGGGACTAGGGTTTGGTGAGACCCAGTACTTC. Translation gives CASSDRGLGFGETQYF. The chain has TRBV5-1 and TRBJ2-5; 8 nucleotides line up with TRBD2. The length of the CDR3 is 16 residues. Germline values: CDR1 SGHRS, CDR2 YFSETQ. V gave up 7 bases and J gave up 5 bases; unmatched junction bases: 16. Variable domain in full (rest from reference TRBV5-1 and TRBJ2-5): KAGVTQTPRYLIKTRGQQVTLSCSPISGHRSVSWYQQTPGQGLQFLFEYFSETQRNKGNFPGRFSGRQFSNSRSEMNVSTLELGDSALYLCASSDRGLGFGETQYFGPGTRLLVL.

The V call is TRBV30, the J call TRBJ2-7, with 7 bases that match TRBD1. CDR1 is GTSNPN, CDR2 SVGIG, per germline (reference sequence). This CDR3 region has 13 residues. V lost 3 bases to trimming and J lost 5 bases; unmatched junction nucleotides: 7. As DNA, the CDR3 is TGTGCCTGGAGCTTGACAGGGTTACACGAGCAGTACTTC. Its translation: CAWSLTGLHEQYF. The whole variable domain, filled in from reference TRBV30 and TRBJ2-7, reads SQTIHQWPATLVQPVGSPLSLECTVEGTSNPNLYWYRQAAGRGLQLLFYSVGIGQISSEVPQNLSASRPQDRQFILSSKKLLLSDSGFYLCAWSLTGLHEQYFGPGTRLTVT.

The CDR3 nucleotides are TGTGCCAGCAGCGCCGGGACTAGCGGGGGGGCAAGAGATACGCAGTATTTT. Translated: CASSAGTSGGARDTQYF. The chain has TRBV21-1 and TRBJ2-3; TRBD2 reflects the table's D call only, with no check against the DNA. TRBV21-1 counts as a pseudogene. There are 17 residues in the CDR3.

The gene calls are TRBV6-5 and TRBJ2-7; TRBD1 matches at 7 bases. Unmatched junction bases numbered 8, after V lost 6 bases and J lost 0 bases. Germline CDR1 is MNHEY and CDR2 is SVGAGI. The CDR3 is made up of 15 amino acids. The CDR3 protein is CASRHNRGISYEQYF. The CDR3 nucleotides read TGTGCCAGCAGACACAACAGGGGAATCTCCTACGAGCAGTACTTC.

This clone was seen only a few times. The V gene is TRBV27, the J gene TRBJ1-2; no definite D call. Trimming stripped 4 bases from V and 7 bases from J, with 10 bases between. There are 12 residues in the CDR3. Germline V lookup: CDR1 MNHEY, CDR2 SMNVEV (reference sequence). The CDR3 sequence is CASSSTGGGYTF. The CDR3 region has the DNA TGTGCCAGCAGTTCTACGGGAGGTGGCTACACCTTC.

The chain uses TRBV11-2 and TRBJ1-6, with 10 bases matching TRBD1. V dropped 3 bases and J dropped 9; count of bases not matched to a gene: 2. The CDR3 totals 14 residues. CDR1 and CDR2 (germline): SGHAT, FQNNGV. CDR3 nucleotides: TGTGCCAGCAGCTTCGGGACAGGGGTTTCACCCCTCCACTTT. Translating gives CASSFGTGVSPLHF.

This chain joins TRBV7-8 and TRBJ1-2; D unresolved. Germline V gene sequence: CDR1 SGHVS, CDR2 FQNEAQ. V was clipped by 1 base and J by 4 bases, with 10 bases between them. This CDR3 is 14 amino acids long. This CDR3 is CASSLGGGPYGYTF. For the CDR3, the DNA is TGTGCCAGCAGCTTAGGGGGAGGGCCCTATGGCTACACCTTC.

This clone was found a few times. The rearrangement links TRBV14 to TRBJ1-3, with D unclear. V was cut by 1 base and J by 7 bases, with 5 bases left in between. Germline CDR1 and CDR2: SGHDN and FVKESK. The CDR3 totals 12 residues. The CDR3: CASSQVANTIYF. As DNA, the CDR3 is TGTGCCAGCAGCCAAGTTGCGAACACCATATATTTT. Supplemented by reference TRBV14 and TRBJ1-3, the full variable domain reads EAGVTQFPSHSVIEKGQTVTLRCDPISGHDNLYWYRRVMGKEIKFLLHFVKESKQDESGMPNNRFLAERTGGTYSTLKVQPAELEDSGVYFCASSQVANTIYFGEGSWLTVV.

The rearrangement links TRBV28 to TRBJ2-7; no reliable D call. The CDR3 consists of 13 residues. Trimming removed 6 bases at V and 2 bases at J, with 11 bases between. Germline CDR1 MDHEN, CDR2 SYDVKM. Here the CDR3 reads CASSTVPTYEQYF. The CDR3 nucleotides read TGTGCCAGCAGCACCGTTCCGACCTACGAGCAGTACTTC.

The rearrangement uses TRBV11-2 and TRBJ2-5, with 8 bases fitting TRBD1. This CDR3 is 14 amino acids long. In germline, CDR1 is SGHAT, CDR2 FQNNGV. V gave up 5 bases and J gave up 5 bases; unmatched junction bases: 7. The CDR3 DNA reads TGTGCCAGCAGCCCAGGACAGGGCACGGAGACCCAGTACTTC. This codes for CASSPGQGTETQYF.

The chain has TRBV19 and TRBJ2-1, with D tentatively TRBD1 or TRBD2 (5 bases each). Trimming removed 0 bases from V and 10 bases from J, with 10 bases in between. Germline V gene lookup returns CDR1 LNHDA and CDR2 SQIVND (reference sequence). The CDR3 extends over 13 amino acids. CDR3 amino acids: CASSIDRWGEQFF. CDR3 DNA sequence: TGTGCCAGTAGTATAGATCGGTGGGGGGAGCAGTTCTTC.

This chain links TRBV5-1 with TRBJ1-3; 9 nucleotides match TRBD1. This CDR3 region has 16 residues. Looked up from germline, CDR1 is SGHRS and CDR2 is YFSETQ. V lost 3 bases, J lost 4 bases, and 8 bases stayed unmatched. For the CDR3, the DNA is TGCGCCAGCAGCTCGGGACAGGGAGCGAGGGGAAACACCATATATTTT. This gives the protein CASSSGQGARGNTIYF.